This T cell receptor beta chain derives from a study of blood T cell repertoires in COVID-19. TCRdb's table, derived via immunoSEQ multiplex PCR, lists solely in-frame clones and lacks some. The table lists about 24,000 clones, about 72% of them singletons. V lost 11 bases, J lost 7 bases, and 18 bases lay in between. The V gene's germline CDR1 is SEHNR and CDR2 FQNEAQ (reference sequence). This CDR3 comprises 13 residues. The rearrangement links TRBV7-9 to TRBJ2-1, with D perhaps TRBD2 (6 bases). This TCR was recovered from an elderly woman with acute or convalescent COVID-19. Sequencing used peripheral blood. The CDR3 region is CASQGTPENEQFF. The CDR3, as DNA: TGTGCCTCCCAAGGGACTCCCGAAAATGAGCAGTTCTTC.